The present T cell receptor (beta chain) was sequenced within a study of T cell responses to AZD1222 COVID-19 vaccine. About this clone itself: Its matching antigen is unknown.

With 6 bases removed from V and 0 bases from J, the gap between germline ends came to 17 bases. Per the germline V gene, CDR1 is MDHEN and CDR2 is SYDVKM. The CDR3 runs to 17 residues. Regarding the study as a whole: All repertoire sampling was performed exclusively after the peak T cell response. Vaccine-associated CD4 TCRs ranged over spike, dominating at 160-218 and 743-854. Donors skewed white British and female; clonal diversity was possibly underestimated. Spike-specific TCR breadth and depth were elevated following two AZD1222 doses.

Some clones are missing from TCRdb's copy, which holds only in-frame ones; the method was immunoSEQ multiplex PCR. The sample lists 200,000 to 300,000 clones, more than 80% occurring once. The sample here was peripheral blood, taken on day 0 of AZD1222 vaccination. This sequence was found in an adult in good health. The V gene is TRBV28, the J gene TRBJ2-2, with D tentatively TRBD1 or TRBD2 (5 bases each). Here the CDR3 reads CASSPYGTYPNTGELFF. CDR3 nucleotides: TGTGCCAGCAGCCCCTATGGGACCTACCCGAACACCGGGGAGCTGTTTTTT.